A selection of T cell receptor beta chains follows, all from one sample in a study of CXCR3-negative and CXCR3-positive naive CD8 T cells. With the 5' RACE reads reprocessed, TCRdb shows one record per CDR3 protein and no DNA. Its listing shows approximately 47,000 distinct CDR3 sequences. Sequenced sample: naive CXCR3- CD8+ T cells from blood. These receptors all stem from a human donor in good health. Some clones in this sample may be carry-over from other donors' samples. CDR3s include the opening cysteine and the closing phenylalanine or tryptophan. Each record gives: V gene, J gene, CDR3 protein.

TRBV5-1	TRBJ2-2	CASRTEGTGELFF
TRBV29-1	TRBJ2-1	CSVEGLVRAEQFF
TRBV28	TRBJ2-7	CASSDYRGLGYEQYF
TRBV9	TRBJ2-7	CASSGGQGYEQYF
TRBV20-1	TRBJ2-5	CSARGINERGRFSQEETQYF
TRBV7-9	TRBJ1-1	CASSLTTGMNTEAFF
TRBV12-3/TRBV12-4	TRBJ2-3	CASSLFRTDTQYF
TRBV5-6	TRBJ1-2	CASSLEFLGLGYTF
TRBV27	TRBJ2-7	CASSLAGFREQYF
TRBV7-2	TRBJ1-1	CASSPHTEAFF
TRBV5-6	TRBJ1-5	CASSRRGQPQHF
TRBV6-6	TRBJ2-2	CASSPDTETGELFF
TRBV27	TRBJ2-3	CASSLSTNSDTQYF
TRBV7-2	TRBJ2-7	CASSAQQGNSYEQYF
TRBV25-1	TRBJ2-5	CASSNGDEVETQYF
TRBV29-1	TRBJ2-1	CSVPVWDEQFF
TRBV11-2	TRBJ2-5	CASSLGTGTRSVTQYF
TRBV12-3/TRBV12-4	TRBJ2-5	CASSAPGQQETQYF
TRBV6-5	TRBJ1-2	CASSPYPSGQIYGYTF
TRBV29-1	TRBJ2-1	CSVERGGGDEQFF
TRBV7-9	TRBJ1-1	CASSLMGATEAFF
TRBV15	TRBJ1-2	CATRTTGNYGYTF
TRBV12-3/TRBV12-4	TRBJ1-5	CASSRDRGGNQPQHF
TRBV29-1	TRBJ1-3	CSVAAGNGNTIYF
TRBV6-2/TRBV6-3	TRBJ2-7	CASSYTRTAPGYEQYF
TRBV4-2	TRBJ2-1	CASSLTLEGSSYNEQFF
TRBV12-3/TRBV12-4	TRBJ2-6	CASSLVTSGANVLTF